This T cell receptor (beta chain) is drawn from a study of technical replicates of blood from several donors. The data were produced by immunoSEQ multiplex PCR, yet TCRdb's version contains in-frame clones alone and is incomplete. In the table there are about 60,000 clones, about 87% of which are singletons. The CDR3 covers 14 residues. CDR1 is MNHNS and CDR2 is SASEGT in the germline V gene. V was clipped by 1 base and J by 3 bases, with 10 bases between them. This rearrangement joins TRBV6-1 to TRBJ2-7, with D possibly being TRBD1 (6 bases). Sequenced material: PBMCs. This sequence originates from a human donor in good health. Some clones in this sample may be carry-over from other donors' samples. The CDR3, as DNA: TGTGCCAGCAGTGAAGGGGGGCAACTCTACGAGCAGTACTTC. Translation gives CASSEGGQLYEQYF.